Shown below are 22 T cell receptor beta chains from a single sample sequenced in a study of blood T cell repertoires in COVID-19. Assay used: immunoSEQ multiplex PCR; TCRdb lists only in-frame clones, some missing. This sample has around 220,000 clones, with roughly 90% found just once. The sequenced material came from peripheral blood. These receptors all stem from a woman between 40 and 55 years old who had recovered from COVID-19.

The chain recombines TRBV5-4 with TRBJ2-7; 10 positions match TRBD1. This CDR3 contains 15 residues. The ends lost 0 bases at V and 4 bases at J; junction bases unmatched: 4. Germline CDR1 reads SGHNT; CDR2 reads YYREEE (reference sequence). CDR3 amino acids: CASSLVGQGEYEQYF. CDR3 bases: TGTGCCAGCAGCTTGGTCGGACAGGGGGAGTACGAGCAGTACTTC.

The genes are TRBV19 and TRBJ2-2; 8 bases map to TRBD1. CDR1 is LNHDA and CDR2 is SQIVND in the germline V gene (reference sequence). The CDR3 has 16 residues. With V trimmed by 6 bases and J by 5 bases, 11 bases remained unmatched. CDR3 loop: CASRSQGARRTGELFF. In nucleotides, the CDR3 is TGTGCCAGTAGGTCCCAGGGGGCTAGGAGAACCGGGGAGCTGTTTTTT.

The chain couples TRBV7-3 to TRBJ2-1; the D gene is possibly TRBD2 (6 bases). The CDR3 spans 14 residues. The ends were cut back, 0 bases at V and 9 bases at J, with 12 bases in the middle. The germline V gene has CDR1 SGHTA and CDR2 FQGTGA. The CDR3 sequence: CASSLTTGVSEQFF. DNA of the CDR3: TGTGCCAGCAGCTTAACAACGGGAGTCAGTGAGCAGTTCTTC.

The CDR3 is CASSLGGTSTFF. In DNA, the CDR3 is TGTGCCAGCAGCTTAGGGGGGACTAGCACCTTCTTC. This chain links TRBV7-9 with TRBJ2-1, with 9 bases lining up with TRBD2. The CDR3 totals 12 residues. V lost 1 base to trimming and J lost 16 bases; unmatched junction nucleotides: 5. The germline V gene has CDR1 SEHNR and CDR2 FQNEAQ (reference sequence).

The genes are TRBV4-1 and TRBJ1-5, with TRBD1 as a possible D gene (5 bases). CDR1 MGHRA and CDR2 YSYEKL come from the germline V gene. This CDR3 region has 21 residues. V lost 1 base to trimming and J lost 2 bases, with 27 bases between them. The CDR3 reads CASSQVSGLVSAQYGNQPQHF. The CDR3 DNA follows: TGCGCCAGCAGCCAAGTATCAGGGTTAGTTTCTGCACAATATGGCAATCAGCCCCAGCATTTT.

The DNA of the CDR3 is TGCGCCAGCAGACCGTTGGGAGGGGCAACTAATGAAAAACTGTTTTTT. It is translated as CASRPLGGATNEKLFF. The gene calls are TRBV5-1 and TRBJ1-4; tentative D call: TRBD1 (5 bases). The V and J ends lost 5 bases and 0 bases respectively, with 14 bases between them. The CDR3 spans 16 residues. The germline V gene encodes CDR1 SGHRS and CDR2 YFSETQ.

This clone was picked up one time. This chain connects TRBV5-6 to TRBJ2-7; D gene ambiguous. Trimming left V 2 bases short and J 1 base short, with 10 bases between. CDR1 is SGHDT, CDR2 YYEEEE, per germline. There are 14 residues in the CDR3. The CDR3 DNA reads TGTGCCAGCAGCTTACCCTATCCTTCCTACGAGCAGTACTTC. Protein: CASSLPYPSYEQYF.

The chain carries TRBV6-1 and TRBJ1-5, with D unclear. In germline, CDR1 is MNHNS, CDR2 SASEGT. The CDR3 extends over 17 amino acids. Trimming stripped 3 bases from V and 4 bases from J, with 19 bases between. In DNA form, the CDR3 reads TGTGCCAGCAGTGATGAGGGTCGGGGAGTGGGTAATCAGCCCCAGCATTTT. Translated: CASSDEGRGVGNQPQHF.

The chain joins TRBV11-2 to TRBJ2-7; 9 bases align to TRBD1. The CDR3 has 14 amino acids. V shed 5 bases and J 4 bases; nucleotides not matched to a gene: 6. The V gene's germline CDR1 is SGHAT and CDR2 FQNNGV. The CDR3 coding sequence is TGTGCCAGCAGCCAACAGGGGGCCTCGTACGAGCAGTACTTC. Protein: CASSQQGASYEQYF.

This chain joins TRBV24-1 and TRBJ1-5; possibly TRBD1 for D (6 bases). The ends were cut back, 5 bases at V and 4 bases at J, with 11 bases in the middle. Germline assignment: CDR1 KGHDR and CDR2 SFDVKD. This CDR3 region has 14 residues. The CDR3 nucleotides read TGTGCCACCAGTGTACCAGGGGAGAATCAGCCCCAGCATTTT. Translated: CATSVPGENQPQHF.

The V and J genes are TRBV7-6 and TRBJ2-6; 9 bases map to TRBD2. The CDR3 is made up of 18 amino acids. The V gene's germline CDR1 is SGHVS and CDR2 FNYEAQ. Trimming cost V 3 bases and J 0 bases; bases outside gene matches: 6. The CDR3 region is CASSLLAGGTSGANVLTF. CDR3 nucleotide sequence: TGTGCCAGCAGCTTGTTGGCGGGAGGGACCTCTGGGGCCAACGTCCTGACTTTC.

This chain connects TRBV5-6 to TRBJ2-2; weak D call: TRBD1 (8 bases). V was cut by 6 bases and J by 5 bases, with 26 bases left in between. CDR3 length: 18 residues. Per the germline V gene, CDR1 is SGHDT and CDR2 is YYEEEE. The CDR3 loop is CASTIGTGFGRATGELFF. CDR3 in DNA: TGTGCCAGCACTATCGGGACAGGCTTTGGGAGGGCGACCGGGGAGCTGTTTTTT.

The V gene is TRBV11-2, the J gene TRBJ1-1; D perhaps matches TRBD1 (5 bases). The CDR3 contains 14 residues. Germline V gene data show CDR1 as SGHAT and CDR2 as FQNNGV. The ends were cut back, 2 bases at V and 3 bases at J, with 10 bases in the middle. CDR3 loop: CASSLRGRDTEAFF. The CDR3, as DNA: TGTGCCAGCAGCTTACGTGGCAGGGACACTGAAGCTTTCTTT. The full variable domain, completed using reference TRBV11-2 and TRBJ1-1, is EAGVAQSPRYKIIEKRQSVAFWCNPISGHATLYWYQQILGQGPKLLIQFQNNGVVDDSQLPKDRFSAERLKGVDSTLKIQPAKLEDSAVYLCASSLRGRDTEAFFGQGTRLTVV.

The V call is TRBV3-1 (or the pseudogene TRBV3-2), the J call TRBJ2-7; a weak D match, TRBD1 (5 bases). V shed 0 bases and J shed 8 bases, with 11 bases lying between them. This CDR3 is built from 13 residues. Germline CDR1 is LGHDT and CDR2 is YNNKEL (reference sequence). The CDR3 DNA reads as TGTGCCAGCAGCCAAGACAGGGCTTTGAAGCAGTACTTC. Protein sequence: CASSQDRALKQYF.

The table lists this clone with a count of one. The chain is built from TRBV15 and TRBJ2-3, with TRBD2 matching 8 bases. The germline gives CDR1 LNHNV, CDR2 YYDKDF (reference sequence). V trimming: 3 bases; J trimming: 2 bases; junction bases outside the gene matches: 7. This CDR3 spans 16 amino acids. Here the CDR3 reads CATSRTGTRNTDTQYF. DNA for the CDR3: TGTGCCACCAGCAGGACCGGGACTAGAAACACAGATACGCAGTATTTT.

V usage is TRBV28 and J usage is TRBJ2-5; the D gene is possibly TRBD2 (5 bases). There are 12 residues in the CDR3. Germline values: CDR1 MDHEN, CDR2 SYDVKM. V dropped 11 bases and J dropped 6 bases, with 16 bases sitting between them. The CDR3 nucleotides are TGTGCCGGATCGGCGGGCAGCCAGACCCAGTACTTC. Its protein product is CAGSAGSQTQYF.

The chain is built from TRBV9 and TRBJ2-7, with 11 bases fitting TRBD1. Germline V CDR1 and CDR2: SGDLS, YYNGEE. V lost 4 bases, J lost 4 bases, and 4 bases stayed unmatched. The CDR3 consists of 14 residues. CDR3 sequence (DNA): TGTGCCAGCAGCCGGACAGGGGGCAAGTACGAGCAGTACTTC. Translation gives CASSRTGGKYEQYF.

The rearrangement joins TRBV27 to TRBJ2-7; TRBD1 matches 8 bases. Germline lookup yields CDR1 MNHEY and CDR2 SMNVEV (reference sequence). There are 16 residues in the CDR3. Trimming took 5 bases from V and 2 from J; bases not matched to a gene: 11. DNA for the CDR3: TGTGCCAGCAGTCCACTCGCGACAGGGGATCCCTACGAGCAGTACTTC. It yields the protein CASSPLATGDPYEQYF.

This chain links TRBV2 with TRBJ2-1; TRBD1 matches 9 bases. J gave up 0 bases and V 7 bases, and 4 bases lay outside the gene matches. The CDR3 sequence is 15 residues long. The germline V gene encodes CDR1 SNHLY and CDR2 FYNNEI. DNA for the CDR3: TGTGCCAGCAAATGGGGACAGGGCTCCTACAATGAGCAGTTCTTC. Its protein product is CASKWGQGSYNEQFF.

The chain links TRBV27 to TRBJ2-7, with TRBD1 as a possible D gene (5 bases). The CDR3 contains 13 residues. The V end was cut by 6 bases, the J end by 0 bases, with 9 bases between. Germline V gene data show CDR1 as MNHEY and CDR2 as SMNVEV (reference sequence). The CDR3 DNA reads TGTGCCAGCAGAGATGACAGCTCCTACGAGCAGTACTTC. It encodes CASRDDSSYEQYF.

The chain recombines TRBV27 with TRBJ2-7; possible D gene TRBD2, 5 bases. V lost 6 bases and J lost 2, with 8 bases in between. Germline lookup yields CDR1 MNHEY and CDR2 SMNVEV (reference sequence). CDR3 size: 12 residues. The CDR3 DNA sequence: TGTGCCAGCAGCCGGGGAACCTACGAGCAGTACTTC. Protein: CASSRGTYEQYF.

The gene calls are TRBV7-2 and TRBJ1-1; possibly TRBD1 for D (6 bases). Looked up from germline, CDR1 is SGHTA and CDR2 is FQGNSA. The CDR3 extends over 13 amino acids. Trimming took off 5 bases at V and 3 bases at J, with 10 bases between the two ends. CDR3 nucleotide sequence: TGTGCCAGCAGCATCCGACAGGACACTGAAGCTTTCTTT. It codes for CASSIRQDTEAFF.